These 21 T cell receptor beta chains came from one sample sequenced in a study of post-analysis software for immune sequencing data. Overall study results and limits: Among several TRBV segments more frequent in patients than controls were TRBV5-6, TRBV5-1 and TRBV20-1.

The TCR beta cDNA libraries carried unique molecular identifiers. TCRdb redid the calling of the PCR reads with MiXCR, one entry per CDR3 protein. Of around 400,000 distinct CDR3 sequences in the sample, 35% to 45% were seen once. Antigens for these TCRs are unknown. Sequenced material: blood. These receptors were taken from a girl aged 2 to 10 with multiple sclerosis.

On this clonotype itself: Mismatch with germline at one junction end may stem from a read error. The chain is built from TRBV5-6 and TRBJ2-1; D ambiguous. The germline V gene has CDR1 SGHDT and CDR2 YYEEEE. CDR3 length equals 14 residues. The CDR3 sequence is CACSLEGLGNEQFF. The CDR3 region has the DNA TGTGCCTGCAGCTTGGAAGGATTGGGCAATGAGCAGTTCTTC.

This rearrangement joins TRBV20-1 to TRBJ2-7; 7 bases fit TRBD1. The V gene end was trimmed by 4 bases and the J gene end by 0 bases; junction bases not matched to a gene: 6. The CDR3 loop spans 14 amino acids. Germline V gives CDR1 DFQATT, CDR2 SNEGSKA (reference sequence). DNA for the CDR3: TGCAGTGCTACCGACAGGGCATCCTCCTACGAGCAGTACTTC. Translated: CSATDRASSYEQYF.

A note on this clonotype: Relative to the germline gene, one junction end is altered; a read error may explain this. The gene calls are TRBV6-5 and TRBJ1-1; the D is unclear. The length of the CDR3 is 17 residues. Germline V lookup: CDR1 MNHEY, CDR2 SVGAGI. CDR3 in amino acids: CASSYSNLLPPITGAFF. In nucleotides, the CDR3 is TGTGCCAGCAGTTACTCGAACCTTCTTCCGCCTATCACTGGAGCTTTCTTT.

This sequence joins TRBV5-1 and TRBJ2-1; 11 nucleotides align to TRBD2. The CDR3 spans 14 residues. V was clipped by 6 bases and J by 9 bases; unmatched bases: 8. The germline gives CDR1 SGHRS, CDR2 YFSETQ. The CDR3 nucleotides are TGCGCCAGCACCAAGACTAGCGGGGAGCTTGAGCAGTTCTTC. It yields the protein CASTKTSGELEQFF.

The V and J genes are TRBV7-2 and TRBJ2-7; possible D gene TRBD2, 5 bases. The DNA end lines up better with TRBJ2-5; the J call may be wrong. CDR3 length equals 13 residues. Germline V gene sequence: CDR1 SGHTA, CDR2 FQGNSA. The CDR3 here is CASSRGSQKTQYF. The CDR3 DNA reads TGTGCCAGCAGCAGAGGGTCTCAAAAGACCCAGTACTTC.

The J gene is TRBJ2-3, the V gene TRBV20-1, with TRBD2 matching over 13 bases. The V segment lost 5 bases and the J segment 6 bases; nucleotides outside the gene matches: 8. From germline, CDR1 is DFQATT and CDR2 SNEGSKA (reference sequence). The CDR3 is 15 amino acids. The DNA of the CDR3 is TGCAGTGCTGTCTCACTAGCGGGAGGGCGGGATACGCAGTATTTT. Protein: CSAVSLAGGRDTQYF.

This chain uses TRBV5-1 with TRBJ2-3; D possibly corresponds to TRBD2 (6 bases). V was pared by 3 bases and J by 1 base, with 9 bases between. Germline V CDR1 and CDR2: SGHRS, YFSETQ. The CDR3 spans 14 residues. The CDR3 sequence is CASSSGGGTDTQYF. CDR3 sequence (DNA): TGCGCCAGCAGCTCCGGCGGGGGCACAGATACGCAGTATTTT.

The gene calls are TRBV5-1 and TRBJ1-1; the D gene is possibly TRBD1 (5 bases). CDR1 is SGHRS and CDR2 is YFSETQ in the germline V gene. The CDR3 runs to 13 residues. Between the trimmed V and J ends, which lost 0 bases and 8 bases, there was a span of 11 bases. CDR3 coding DNA: TGCGCCAGCAGCTTGGCTGGGGGGAGGGAAGCTTTCTTT. This translates into CASSLAGGREAFF.

This chain joins TRBV18 and TRBJ2-7, with D uncertain. CDR1 is KGHSH and CDR2 is LQKENI in the germline V gene. This CDR3 contains 14 residues. Between the trimmed V and J ends, which lost 4 bases and 0 bases, there was a span of 10 bases. CDR3 coding DNA: TGTGCCAGCTCACTAGGGCCTGCCTCCTACGAGCAGTACTTC. It is translated as CASSLGPASYEQYF.

The chain links TRBV6-5 to TRBJ2-7; a possible D gene is TRBD2 (6 bases). CDR1 is MNHEY, CDR2 SVGAGI, per germline. Trimming stripped 5 bases from V and 6 bases from J, with 32 bases between. The CDR3 is made up of 19 amino acids. CDR3 nucleotides: TGTGCCAGCAGTCACCCCTCGGGTACCCATAGCGGCCTTAGGTCCGAGCAGTACTTC. Its translation: CASSHPSGTHSGLRSEQYF.

V usage is TRBV7-9 and J usage is TRBJ2-5; unclear D gene. The CDR3 covers 13 residues. Germline V gives CDR1 SEHNR, CDR2 FQNEAQ (reference sequence). V dropped 5 bases and J dropped 5 bases, with 12 bases sitting between them. CDR3 protein: CASSTAMGETQYF. Here the CDR3 DNA reads TGTGCCAGCAGCACAGCCATGGGGGAGACCCAGTACTTC. Variable domain in full (rest from reference TRBV7-9 and TRBJ2-5): DTGVSQNPRHKITKRGQNVTFRCDPISEHNRLYWYRQTLGQGPEFLTYFQNEAQLEKSRLLSDRFSAERPKGSFSTLEIQRTEQGDSAMYLCASSTAMGETQYFGPGTRLLVL.

The chain links TRBV7-2 to TRBJ1-4; a weak D match, TRBD1 (5 bases). The CDR3 has 15 amino acids. Germline values: CDR1 SGHTA, CDR2 FQGNSA. V gave up 6 bases and J gave up 8 bases, with 19 bases separating them. CDR3 protein: CASSQAGGYWEKLFF. CDR3 sequence (DNA): TGTGCCAGCAGTCAGGCGGGGGGGTATTGGGAAAAACTGTTTTTT.

This clonotype has only a few counts. V is TRBV6-5 and J is TRBJ1-2; D perhaps matches TRBD1 (5 bases). This CDR3 spans 12 amino acids. V lost 9 bases and J lost 8, with 16 bases in between. Per the germline V gene, CDR1 is MNHEY and CDR2 is SVGAGI. The CDR3 bases are TGTGCCAGGCCCTGGGGGGTTGGAGGCTACACCTTC. Translation gives CARPWGVGGYTF.

V gene TRBV20-1 combines with J gene TRBJ1-2; a weak D match, TRBD1 (5 bases). Germline CDR1 DFQATT, CDR2 SNEGSKA (reference sequence). The CDR3 extends over 16 amino acids. Trimming took off 0 bases at V and 4 bases at J, with 18 bases between the two ends. The CDR3 bases are TGCAGTGCTAGAGACCCAACAGGCCGAGAGTCCTATGGCTACACCTTC. This encodes CSARDPTGRESYGYTF.

The genes are TRBV28 and TRBJ2-5; the match to TRBD1 covers 10 bases. CDR1 and CDR2 from the germline V gene are MDHEN and SYDVKM. Trimming cost V 5 bases and J 6 bases; bases outside gene matches: 15. This CDR3 region has 17 residues. CDR3 sequence (DNA): TGTGCCAGCAGTGCGCGCTCCGGGACAGGGGTTTTGAAGACCCAGTACTTC. Translated: CASSARSGTGVLKTQYF.

In its sample, this clonotype was seen a few times. The chain employs TRBV5-1 and TRBJ2-3, with D possibly being TRBD2 (6 bases). This CDR3 comprises 16 residues. Trimming cost V 3 bases and J 3 bases, with 17 bases left between them. Germline loops: CDR1 SGHRS, CDR2 YFSETQ. The DNA for the CDR3 is TGCGCCAGCAGCTATGGGACTCCATGGGGGACAGATACGCAGTATTTT. It translates to CASSYGTPWGTDTQYF.

The gene calls are TRBV28 and TRBJ2-3, with TRBD1 identical over 8 bases. CDR1 and CDR2 from the germline V gene are MDHEN and SYDVKM. The CDR3 has 14 residues. Trimming at V came to 6 bases and at J to 4 bases, leaving 6 bases not matched to a gene. CDR3 in amino acids: CASRPGGAADTQYF. The CDR3, as DNA: TGTGCCAGCAGGCCAGGGGGCGCGGCAGATACGCAGTATTTT.

The V gene is TRBV12-3 or TRBV12-4, the J gene TRBJ2-3; D gene ambiguous. V dropped 4 bases and J dropped 8 bases, with 19 bases sitting between them. The CDR3 extends over 15 amino acids. CDR3 nucleotide sequence: TGTGCCAGCAGTTACGCGTACCTATCTTGGGGTACGCAGTATTTT. This codes for CASSYAYLSWGTQYF.

This clonotype was seen only a few times. J is TRBJ2-7 and V is TRBV10-3; TRBD1 aligns across 7 bases. The CDR3 length is 13 residues. The V and J ends lost 6 bases and 9 bases, in that order; junction bases with no gene match: 11. Germline V gene sequence: CDR1 ENHRY, CDR2 SYGVKD. CDR3 amino acids: CAIRSGQEEVQYF. In DNA, the CDR3 is TGTGCCATCAGATCAGGACAGGAGGAGGTGCAGTACTTC.

The chain links TRBV24-1 to TRBJ1-2; D ambiguous. The V and J ends lost 4 bases and 6 bases respectively, with 14 bases between them. CDR1 and CDR2 (germline): KGHDR, SFDVKD. The CDR3 extends over 14 amino acids. The CDR3 spells CATSERGEVDGYTF. The CDR3 DNA is TGTGCCACCAGTGAGCGAGGTGAGGTGGATGGCTACACCTTC.

This clonotype occurred a few times. The CDR3 DNA follows: TGTGCCAGCAGTTTAGGCGGACAGGGGAGGACTGGCTACACCTTC. It specifies CASSLGGQGRTGYTF. The V gene is TRBV28, the J gene TRBJ1-2; 9 bases fit TRBD1. CDR1 is MDHEN and CDR2 is SYDVKM in the germline V gene. This CDR3 is 15 amino acids long. V was clipped by 2 bases and J by 7 bases; unmatched bases: 8.